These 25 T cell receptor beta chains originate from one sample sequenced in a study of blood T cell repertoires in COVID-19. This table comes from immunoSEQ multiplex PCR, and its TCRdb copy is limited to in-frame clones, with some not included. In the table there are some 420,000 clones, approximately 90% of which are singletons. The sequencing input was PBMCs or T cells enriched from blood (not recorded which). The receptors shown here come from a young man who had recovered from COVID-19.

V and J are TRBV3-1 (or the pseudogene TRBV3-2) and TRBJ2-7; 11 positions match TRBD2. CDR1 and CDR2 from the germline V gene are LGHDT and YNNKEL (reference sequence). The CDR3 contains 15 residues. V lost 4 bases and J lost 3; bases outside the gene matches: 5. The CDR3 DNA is TGTGCCAGCAGCCCCACTAGCGGGAGCCGCTACGAGCAGTACTTC. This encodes CASSPTSGSRYEQYF.

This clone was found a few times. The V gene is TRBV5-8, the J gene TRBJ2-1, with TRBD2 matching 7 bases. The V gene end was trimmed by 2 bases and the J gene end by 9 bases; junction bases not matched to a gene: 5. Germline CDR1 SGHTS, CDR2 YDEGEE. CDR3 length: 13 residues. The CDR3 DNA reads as TGTGCCAGCAGCTTACCGGGGGGTGGTGAGCAGTTCTTC. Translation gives CASSLPGGGEQFF.

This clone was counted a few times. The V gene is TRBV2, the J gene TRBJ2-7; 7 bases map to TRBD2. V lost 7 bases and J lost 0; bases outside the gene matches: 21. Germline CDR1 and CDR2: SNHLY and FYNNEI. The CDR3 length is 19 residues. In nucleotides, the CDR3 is TGTGCCAGCACCGGAGGAGGGTGGCTAGCGGAGGGGTTCTCCTACGAGCAGTACTTC. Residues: CASTGGGWLAEGFSYEQYF.

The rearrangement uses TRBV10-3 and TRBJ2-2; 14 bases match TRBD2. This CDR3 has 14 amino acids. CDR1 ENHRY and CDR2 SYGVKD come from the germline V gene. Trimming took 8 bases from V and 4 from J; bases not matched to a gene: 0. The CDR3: CAIGTSGSTGELFF. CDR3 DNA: TGTGCCATCGGGACTAGCGGGAGCACCGGGGAGCTGTTTTTT.

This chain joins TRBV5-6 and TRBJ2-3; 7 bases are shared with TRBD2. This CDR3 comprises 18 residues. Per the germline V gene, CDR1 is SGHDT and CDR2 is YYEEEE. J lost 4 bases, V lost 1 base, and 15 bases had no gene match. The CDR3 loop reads CASSLRLGGSPISDTQYF. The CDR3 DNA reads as TGTGCCAGCAGCTTGAGACTGGGGGGGTCCCCAATCTCAGATACGCAGTATTTT.

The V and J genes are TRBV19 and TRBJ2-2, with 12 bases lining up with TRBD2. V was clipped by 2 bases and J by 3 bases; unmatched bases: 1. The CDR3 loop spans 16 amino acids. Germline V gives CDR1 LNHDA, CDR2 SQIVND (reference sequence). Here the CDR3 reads CASSIPSGRDTGELFF. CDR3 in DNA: TGTGCCAGTAGTATACCTAGCGGGAGGGACACCGGGGAGCTGTTTTTT.

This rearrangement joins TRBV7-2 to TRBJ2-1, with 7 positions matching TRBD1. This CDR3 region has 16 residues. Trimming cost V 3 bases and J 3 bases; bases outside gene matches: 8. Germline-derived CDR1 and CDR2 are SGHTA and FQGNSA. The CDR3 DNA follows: TGTGCCAGCAGCTTCATGAGGGGGCCTAACTACAATGAGCAGTTCTTC. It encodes CASSFMRGPNYNEQFF. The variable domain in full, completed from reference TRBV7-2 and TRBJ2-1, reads GAGVSQSPSNKVTEKGKDVELRCDPISGHTALYWYRQSLGQGLEFLIYFQGNSAPDKSGLPSDRFSAERTGGSVSTLTIQRTQQEDSAVYLCASSFMRGPNYNEQFFGPGTRLTVL.

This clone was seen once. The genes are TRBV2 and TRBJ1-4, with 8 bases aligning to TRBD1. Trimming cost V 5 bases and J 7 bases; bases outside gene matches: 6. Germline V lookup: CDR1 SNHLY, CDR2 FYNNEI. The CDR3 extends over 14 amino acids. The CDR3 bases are TGTGCCAGCAGTCCCGACAGGGGAGCTGAAAAACTGTTTTTT. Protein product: CASSPDRGAEKLFF.

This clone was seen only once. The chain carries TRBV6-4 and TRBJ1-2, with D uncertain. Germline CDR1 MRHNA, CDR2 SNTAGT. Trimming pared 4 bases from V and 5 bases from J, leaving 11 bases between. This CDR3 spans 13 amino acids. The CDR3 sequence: CASSAGNRYGYTF. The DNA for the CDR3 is TGTGCCAGCAGTGCCGGGAACCGGTATGGCTACACCTTC.

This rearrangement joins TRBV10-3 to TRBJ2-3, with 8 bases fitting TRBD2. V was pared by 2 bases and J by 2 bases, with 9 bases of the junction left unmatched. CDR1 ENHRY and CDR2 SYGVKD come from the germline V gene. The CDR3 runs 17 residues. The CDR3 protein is CAISEGVAGGTTDTQYF. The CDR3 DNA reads TGTGCCATCAGTGAGGGGGTTGCGGGAGGAACCACAGATACGCAGTATTTT.

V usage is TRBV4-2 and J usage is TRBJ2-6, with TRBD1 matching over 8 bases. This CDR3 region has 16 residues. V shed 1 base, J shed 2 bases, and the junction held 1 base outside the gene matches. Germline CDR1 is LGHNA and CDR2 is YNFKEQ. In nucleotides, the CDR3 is TGTGCCAGCAGCCAAGGGACAGGGACTGGGGCCAACGTCCTGACTTTC. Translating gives CASSQGTGTGANVLTF.

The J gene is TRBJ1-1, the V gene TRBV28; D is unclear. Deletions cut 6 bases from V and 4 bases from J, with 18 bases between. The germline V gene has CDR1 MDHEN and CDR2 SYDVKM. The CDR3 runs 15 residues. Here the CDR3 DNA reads TGTGCCAGCAGCCAGACCTGGGGAGGTCCCACTGAAGCTTTCTTT. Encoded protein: CASSQTWGGPTEAFF.

DNA of the CDR3: TGTGCCAGTAGTATAGTGGCGGGAGTGGGTTACGAGCAGTACTTC. This sequence encodes CASSIVAGVGYEQYF. The J gene is TRBJ2-7, the V gene TRBV19; the match to TRBD2 covers 7 bases. Germline CDR1 reads LNHDA; CDR2 reads SQIVND (reference sequence). The V and J ends lost 1 base and 4 bases, in that order; junction bases with no gene match: 7. The CDR3 contains 15 residues.

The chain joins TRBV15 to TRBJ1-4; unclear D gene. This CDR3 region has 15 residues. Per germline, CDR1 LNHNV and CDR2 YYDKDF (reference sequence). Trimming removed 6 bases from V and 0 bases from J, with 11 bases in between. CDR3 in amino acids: CATSIQDTTNEKLFF. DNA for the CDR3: TGTGCCACCAGTATCCAAGACACAACTAATGAAAAACTGTTTTTT.

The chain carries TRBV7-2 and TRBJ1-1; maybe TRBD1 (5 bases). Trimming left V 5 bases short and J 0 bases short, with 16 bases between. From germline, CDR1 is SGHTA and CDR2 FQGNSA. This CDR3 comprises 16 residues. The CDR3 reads CASSTRARGLNTEAFF. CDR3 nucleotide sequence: TGTGCCAGCAGCACCCGAGCGCGGGGCCTGAACACTGAAGCTTTCTTT.

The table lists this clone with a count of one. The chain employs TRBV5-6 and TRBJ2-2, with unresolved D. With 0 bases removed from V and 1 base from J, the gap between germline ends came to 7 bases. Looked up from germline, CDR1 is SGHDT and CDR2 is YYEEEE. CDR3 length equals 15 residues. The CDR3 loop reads CASSLAAGNTGELFF. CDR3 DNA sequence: TGTGCCAGCAGCTTGGCCGCAGGGAACACCGGGGAGCTGTTTTTT.

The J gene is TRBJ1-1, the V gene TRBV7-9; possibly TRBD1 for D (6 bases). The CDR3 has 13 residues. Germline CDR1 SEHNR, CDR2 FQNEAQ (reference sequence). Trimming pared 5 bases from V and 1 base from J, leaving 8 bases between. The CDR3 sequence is CASSEGQNTEAFF. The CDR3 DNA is TGTGCCAGCAGCGAGGGACAGAACACTGAAGCTTTCTTT.

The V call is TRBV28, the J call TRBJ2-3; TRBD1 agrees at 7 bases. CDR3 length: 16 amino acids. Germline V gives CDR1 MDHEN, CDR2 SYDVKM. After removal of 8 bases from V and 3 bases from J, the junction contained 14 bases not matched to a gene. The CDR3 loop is CASADRPDRLTDTQYF. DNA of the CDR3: TGTGCCAGCGCTGATAGGCCGGACAGGCTTACAGATACGCAGTATTTT.

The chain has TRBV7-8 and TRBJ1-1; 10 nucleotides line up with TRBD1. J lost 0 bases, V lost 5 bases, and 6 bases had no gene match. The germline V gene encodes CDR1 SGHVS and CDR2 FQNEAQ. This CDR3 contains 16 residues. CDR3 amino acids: CASSPRQGAMNTEAFF. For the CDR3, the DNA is TGTGCCAGCAGCCCAAGACAGGGGGCTATGAACACTGAAGCTTTCTTT. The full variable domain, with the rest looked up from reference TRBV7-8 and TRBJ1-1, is GAGVSQSPRYKVAKRGQDVALRCDPISGHVSLFWYQQALGQGPEFLTYFQNEAQLDKSGLPSDRFFAERPEGSVSTLKIQRTQQEDSAVYLCASSPRQGAMNTEAFFGQGTRLTVV.

The CDR3 region has the DNA TGTGCCACCCGGGACAGTTCTCGCAATCAGCCCCAGCATTTT. Protein: CATRDSSRNQPQHF. The gene calls are TRBV19 and TRBJ1-5; TRBD1 matches 7 bases. V dropped 10 bases and J dropped 2; count of bases not matched to a gene: 8. The CDR3 extends over 14 amino acids. CDR1 and CDR2 from the germline V gene are LNHDA and SQIVND (reference sequence).

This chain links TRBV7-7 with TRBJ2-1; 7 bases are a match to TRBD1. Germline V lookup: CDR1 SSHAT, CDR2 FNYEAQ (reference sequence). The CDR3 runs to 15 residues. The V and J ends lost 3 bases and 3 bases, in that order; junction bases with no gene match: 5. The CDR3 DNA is TGTGCCAGCAGCTTTGGCCAGGGGGACTACAATGAGCAGTTCTTC. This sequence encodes CASSFGQGDYNEQFF.

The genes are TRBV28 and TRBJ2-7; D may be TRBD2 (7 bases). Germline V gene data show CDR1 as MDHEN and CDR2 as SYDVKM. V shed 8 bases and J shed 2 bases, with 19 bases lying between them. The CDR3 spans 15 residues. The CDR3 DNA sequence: TGTGCCAGCGGGGGGGGCGGGGGCCCAACCTACGAGCAGTACTTC. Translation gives CASGGGGGPTYEQYF.

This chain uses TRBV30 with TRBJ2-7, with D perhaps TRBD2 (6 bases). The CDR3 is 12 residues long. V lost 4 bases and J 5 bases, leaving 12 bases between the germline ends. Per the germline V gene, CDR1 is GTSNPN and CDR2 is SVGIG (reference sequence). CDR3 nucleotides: TGTGCCTGGAACAGCTGGGGGGACGAGCAGTACTTC. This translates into CAWNSWGDEQYF.

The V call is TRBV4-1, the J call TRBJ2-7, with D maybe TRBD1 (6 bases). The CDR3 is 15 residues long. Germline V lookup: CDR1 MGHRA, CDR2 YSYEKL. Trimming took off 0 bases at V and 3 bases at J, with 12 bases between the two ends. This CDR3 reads CASSQESGRGYEQYF. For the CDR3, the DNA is TGCGCCAGCAGCCAAGAGTCGGGCAGGGGCTACGAGCAGTACTTC.

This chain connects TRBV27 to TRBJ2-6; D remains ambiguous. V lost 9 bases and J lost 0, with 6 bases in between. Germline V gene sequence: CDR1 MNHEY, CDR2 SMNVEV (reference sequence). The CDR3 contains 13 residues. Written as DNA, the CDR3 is TGTGCCAGTCGGAGCTCTGGGGCCAACGTCCTGACTTTC. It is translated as CASRSSGANVLTF. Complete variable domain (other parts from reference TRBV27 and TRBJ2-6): EAQVTQNPRYLITVTGKKLTVTCSQNMNHEYMSWYRQDPGLGLRQIYYSMNVEVTDKGDVPEGYKVSRKEKRNFPLILESPSPNQTSLYFCASRSSGANVLTFGAGSRLTVL.